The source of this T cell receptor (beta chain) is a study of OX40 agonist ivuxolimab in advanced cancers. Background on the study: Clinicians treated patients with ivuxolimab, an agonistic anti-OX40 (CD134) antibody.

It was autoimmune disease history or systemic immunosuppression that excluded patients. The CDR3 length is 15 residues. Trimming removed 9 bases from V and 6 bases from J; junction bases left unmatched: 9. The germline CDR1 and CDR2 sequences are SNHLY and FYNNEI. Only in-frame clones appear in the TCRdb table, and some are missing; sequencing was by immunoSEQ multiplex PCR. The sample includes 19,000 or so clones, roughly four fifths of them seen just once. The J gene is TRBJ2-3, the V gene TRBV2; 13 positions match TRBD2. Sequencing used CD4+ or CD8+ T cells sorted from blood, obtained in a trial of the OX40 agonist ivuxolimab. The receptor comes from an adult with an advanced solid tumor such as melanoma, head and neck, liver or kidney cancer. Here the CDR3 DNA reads TGTGCCAGTACTAGCGGGGGGGCTTTTTCGGATACGCAGTATTTT. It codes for CASTSGGAFSDTQYF. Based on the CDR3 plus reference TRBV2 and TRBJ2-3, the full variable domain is EPEVTQTPSHQVTQMGQEVILRCVPISNHLYFYWYRQILGQKVEFLVSFYNNEISEKSEIFDDQFSVERPDGSNFTLKIRSTKLEDSAMYFCASTSGGAFSDTQYFGPGTRLTVL.